Each of the 15 T cell receptor beta chains below was sequenced from the same sample in a study of chemoradiotherapy in HPV16-positive cancers. Profiled with immunoSEQ multiplex PCR; TCRdb holds only in-frame clones, not every one. This table has about 5,000 clones, around 90% appearing once. Sequencing was performed on blood, taken from a patient who underwent chemoradiotherapy. Source of these receptors: a human donor with HPV-associated anogenital cancer.

This clone was recorded once. J is TRBJ1-2 and V is TRBV7-2; the match to TRBD1 covers 10 bases. The length of the CDR3 is 16 residues. Trimming at V came to 5 bases and at J to 5 bases, leaving 11 bases not matched to a gene. CDR1 SGHTA and CDR2 FQGNSA come from the germline V gene. CDR3 region: CASSGRGTGAYYGYTF. The CDR3, as DNA: TGTGCCAGCAGCGGAAGAGGGACAGGGGCATATTATGGCTACACCTTC.

The chain is built from TRBV15 and TRBJ2-1; D uncertain. Trimming shortened V by 8 bases and J by 8 bases, and 19 bases separated the two germline ends. Germline V CDR1 and CDR2: LNHNV, YYDKDF (reference sequence). The CDR3 runs 14 residues. CDR3 DNA sequence: TGTGCCACCTCGTCCGGAGAGCGAGTCTATGAGCAGTTCTTC. Amino acids: CATSSGERVYEQFF.

This clone has just one count. This chain connects TRBV28 to TRBJ2-3; TRBD1 is a possible D gene (7 bases). CDR1 MDHEN and CDR2 SYDVKM come from the germline V gene. CDR3 length equals 15 residues. V lost 4 bases and J 0 bases, leaving 11 bases between the germline ends. The CDR3 DNA sequence: TGTGCCAGCAGTTCCCCAGGGGGGAGCACAGATACGCAGTATTTT. This gives the protein CASSSPGGSTDTQYF.

The chain carries TRBV5-1 and TRBJ2-5, with 8 bases that match TRBD2. The CDR3 consists of 16 residues. The junction had 15 bases not matched to a gene; V was cut back by 6 bases and J by 5 bases. The V gene's germline CDR1 is SGHRS and CDR2 YFSETQ. The DNA of the CDR3 is TGCGCCAGCAAGCTCCCCGGCGGGGGGACTAAGGAGACCCAGTACTTC. Protein product: CASKLPGGGTKETQYF.

This chain links TRBV5-1 with TRBJ2-3; a weak D match, TRBD1 (5 bases). Germline V CDR1 and CDR2: SGHRS, YFSETQ. Trimming pared 3 bases from V and 5 bases from J, leaving 10 bases between. The CDR3 is made up of 13 amino acids. Here the CDR3 DNA reads TGCGCCAGCAGCTCGCCCCAGGGAGATACGCAGTATTTT. Amino acids: CASSSPQGDTQYF.

This chain connects TRBV19 to TRBJ2-5, with D uncertain. Germline values: CDR1 LNHDA, CDR2 SQIVND (reference sequence). The CDR3 runs to 14 residues. Trimming took off 5 bases at V and 3 bases at J, with 13 bases between the two ends. This CDR3 is CASSAYGGEETQYF. CDR3 bases: TGTGCCAGTAGTGCGTACGGCGGTGAAGAGACCCAGTACTTC.

The V call is TRBV19, the J call TRBJ1-6, with no clear D. The CDR3 has 15 amino acids. Trimming took off 6 bases at V and 0 bases at J, with 9 bases between the two ends. The V gene's germline CDR1 is LNHDA and CDR2 SQIVND (reference sequence). The CDR3 sequence: CASRAFSSYNSPLHF. For the CDR3, the DNA is TGTGCCAGTAGAGCCTTTAGCTCCTATAATTCACCCCTCCACTTT.

This clone is a singleton in its sample. In nucleotides, the CDR3 is TGTGCCAGCAGACCACCCTGGGCAGGGGATTACTACGAGCAGTACTTC. The encoded protein is CASRPPWAGDYYEQYF. The gene calls are TRBV27 and TRBJ2-7; D might be TRBD1 (6 bases). The germline V and J ends were trimmed by 6 bases and 3 bases, with 21 bases remaining between them. Germline V CDR1 and CDR2: MNHEY, SMNVEV (reference sequence). The CDR3 is 16 residues long.

This clone was found once. CDR3 amino acids: CASRSPNTEAFF. CDR3 sequence (DNA): TGTGCCAGCAGATCCCCGAACACTGAAGCTTTCTTT. This chain links TRBV6-5 with TRBJ1-1; D unresolved. Germline CDR1 and CDR2: MNHEY and SVGAGI. Trimming shortened V by 6 bases and J by 1 base, and 6 bases separated the two germline ends. CDR3 length: 12 residues.

This chain links TRBV5-5 with TRBJ2-5, with a tentative D call TRBD2 (5 bases). This CDR3 region has 13 residues. Trimming removed 3 bases from V and 5 bases from J, with 11 bases in between. Germline CDR1 reads SGHKS; CDR2 reads YYEKEE (reference sequence). This CDR3 reads CASSSGLEETQYF. The CDR3 nucleotides are TGTGCCAGCAGCTCGGGATTGGAGGAGACCCAGTACTTC.

The rearrangement joins TRBV7-2 to TRBJ2-7; TRBD2 might be the D (7 bases). Germline V CDR1 and CDR2: SGHTA, FQGNSA. The germline V and J ends were trimmed by 1 base and 1 base, with 14 bases remaining between them. This CDR3 region has 16 residues. The chain's CDR3 is CASSLEAGGRSYEQYF. CDR3 coding DNA: TGTGCCAGCAGCTTAGAGGCCGGGGGGCGATCCTACGAGCAGTACTTC.

This clone was seen only once. J is TRBJ1-6 and V is TRBV28; D is unresolved. Germline V gives CDR1 MDHEN, CDR2 SYDVKM. The V and J ends lost 0 bases and 8 bases respectively, with 11 bases between them. The CDR3 runs 15 residues. The CDR3, as DNA: TGTGCCAGCAGTTTATGGGGCAGTTCGGATTCACCCCTCCACTTT. Protein: CASSLWGSSDSPLHF. Combining the CDR3 with reference TRBV28 and TRBJ1-6 gives the whole variable domain DVKVTQSSRYLVKRTGEKVFLECVQDMDHENMFWYRQDPGLGLRLIYFSYDVKMKEKGDIPEGYSVSREKKERFSLILESASTNQTSMYLCASSLWGSSDSPLHFGNGTRLTVT.

V gene TRBV7-2 combines with J gene TRBJ1-6; possibly TRBD1 for D (5 bases). The CDR3 spans 17 residues. V lost 3 bases and J 3 bases, leaving 15 bases between the germline ends. Germline CDR1 is SGHTA and CDR2 is FQGNSA. CDR3 sequence: CASSFDRDVFYNSPLHF. CDR3 bases: TGTGCCAGCAGCTTTGACCGGGACGTCTTCTATAATTCACCCCTCCACTTT.

For the CDR3, the DNA is TGTGCCAGCTCAGTGGGACGGGAGCCGCCCCCTTATAGCAATCAGCCCCAGCATTTT. Protein sequence: CASSVGREPPPYSNQPQHF. The chain employs TRBV19 and TRBJ1-5, with TRBD1 as a possible D gene (5 bases). Germline V gene data show CDR1 as LNHDA and CDR2 as SQIVND (reference sequence). The V end lost 9 bases, the J end lost 0 bases, and 27 bases lay between the germline ends. The CDR3 contains 19 residues. The variable domain in full, with the rest retrieved from reference TRBV19 and TRBJ1-5, is DGGITQSPKYLFRKEGQNVTLSCEQNLNHDAMYWYRQDPGQGLRLIYYSQIVNDFQKGDIAEGYSVSREKKESFPLTVTSAQKNPTAFYLCASSVGREPPPYSNQPQHFGDGTRLSIL.

The rearrangement uses TRBV5-1 and TRBJ2-7; TRBD1 is a possible D gene (5 bases). CDR3 size: 14 residues. CDR1 is SGHRS, CDR2 YFSETQ, per germline. The V end lost 5 bases, the J end lost 1 base, and 13 bases lay between the germline ends. The CDR3 region is CASSPRTRSYEQYF. The CDR3 coding sequence is TGCGCCAGCAGTCCCCGGACACGTTCCTACGAGCAGTACTTC.